What follows is one TCR beta chain and its context. Its antigen is currently unknown. Here immunoSEQ multiplex PCR was the method, and the copy in TCRdb shows in-frame clones only, minus some. The table lists 55,000 to 70,000 clones, around 94% of them singletons. The source of the sample is a study of T cell clonotyping in hematopoietic cell transplantation. Findings of the study overall: At the given depth, recipient repertoires were over 95% de novo clonotypes.

The TCR was taken from a man in his forties or fifties in good health. Some clones in this sample may be carry-over from other donors' samples. What was sequenced was peripheral blood mononuclear cells.

The CDR3 region is CASSGQGVPYGYTF. The CDR3 DNA follows: TGTGCCAGCAGTGGGCAGGGAGTCCCCTATGGCTACACCTTC. The chain uses TRBV27 and TRBJ1-2; the D gene is possibly TRBD1 (5 bases). CDR3 length: 14 residues. Trimming took off 5 bases at V and 4 bases at J, with 14 bases between the two ends. Germline lookup yields CDR1 MNHEY and CDR2 SMNVEV (reference sequence).